This is a list of T cell receptor beta chains from one sample in a study of Ad26.COV2.S vaccination and SARS-CoV-2 variants. TCRdb's copy holds only in-frame clones and misses some; the assay was immunoSEQ multiplex PCR. The table includes approximately 400,000 clones, 83% detected once. This sample comprised peripheral blood, obtained in a trial of Ad26.COV2.S vaccine versus placebo. Receptors originate from a person aged 18-65 years who received the Ad26.COV2.S COVID-19 vaccine or a placebo. Each CDR3 is given with its conserved first and last residue. Each record gives: clone size, V gene, J gene, CDR3 protein. Rows give clone size only sometimes, using once, few, many, or a class for an expanded clone.

abundance: -
v_gene: TRBV18
j_gene: TRBJ1-1
CDR3aa: CASSPSWSGNTEAFF

abundance: -
v_gene: TRBV7-2
j_gene: TRBJ2-5
CDR3aa: CASRQPGQRYGETQYF

abundance: -
v_gene: TRBV5-1
j_gene: TRBJ2-3
CDR3aa: CASSPQPESYTDTQYF

abundance: -
v_gene: TRBV7-3
j_gene: TRBJ1-1
CDR3aa: CASSSGSEAFF

abundance: -
v_gene: TRBV19
j_gene: TRBJ2-1
CDR3aa: CASSIAGQEYNEQFF

abundance: -
v_gene: TRBV13
j_gene: TRBJ1-1
CDR3aa: CASSFPGGTEAFF

abundance: few
v_gene: TRBV12-3/TRBV12-4
j_gene: TRBJ1-2
CDR3aa: CASSFFRAEGYTF

abundance: -
v_gene: TRBV11-1
j_gene: TRBJ2-6
CDR3aa: CASSLEGVSGANVLTF

abundance: -
v_gene: TRBV6-5
j_gene: TRBJ1-1
CDR3aa: CASSYRGANTEAFF

abundance: -
v_gene: TRBV4-2
j_gene: TRBJ2-7
CDR3aa: CASSQPGQGAYEQYF

abundance: few
v_gene: TRBV4-1
j_gene: TRBJ1-5
CDR3aa: CASSPRDSKYSNQPQHF

abundance: few
v_gene: TRBV7-7
j_gene: TRBJ2-7
CDR3aa: CASSLGGGVLDEQYF

abundance: few
v_gene: TRBV18
j_gene: TRBJ1-1
CDR3aa: CASSPQTPGGAEAFF

abundance: few
v_gene: TRBV4-1
j_gene: TRBJ1-5
CDR3aa: CASSQDNGPSNQPQHF

abundance: few
v_gene: TRBV7-2
j_gene: TRBJ1-2
CDR3aa: CATRRQGIYGYTF

abundance: -
v_gene: TRBV4-2
j_gene: TRBJ2-1
CDR3aa: CASSQIVSGDEQFF

abundance: -
v_gene: TRBV2
j_gene: TRBJ2-5
CDR3aa: CASRRGLLGETQYF

abundance: -
v_gene: TRBV12-3/TRBV12-4
j_gene: TRBJ2-5
CDR3aa: CASSSRGLETQYF